A single sample is the source of the 12 T cell receptor beta chains below, sequenced in a study of T cells after yellow fever vaccination. TCRdb reprocessed the 5' RACE reads via MiXCR and lists one record per CDR3 protein. The table has 300,000 to 400,000 distinct CDR3 sequences, 7% to 10% seen once. This sample comprised PBMCs, obtained 45 days after the first yellow fever vaccination. The receptors stem from a man aged 18 to 29 who received the YFV17D yellow fever vaccine.

In this sample, this clonotype turned up a few times. The V gene is TRBV21-1, the J gene TRBJ1-1; the DNA was not compared with TRBD1, the D call given in the table. TRBV21-1 is listed as a pseudogene. The CDR3 contains 13 residues. CDR3 amino acids: CASSKGLGALAFF. As DNA, the CDR3 is TGTGCCAGCAGCAAAGGGCTGGGGGCGTTAGCTTTCTTT.

J is TRBJ2-2 and V is TRBV18, with D unclear. The CDR3 length is 13 residues. The V end was cut by 3 bases, the J end by 5 bases, with 7 bases between. Germline values: CDR1 KGHSH, CDR2 LQKENI. The CDR3 region is CASSPPMTGELFF. Written as DNA, the CDR3 is TGTGCCAGCTCACCCCCTATGACCGGGGAGCTGTTTTTT.

The gene calls are TRBV5-5 and TRBJ1-5; D possibly corresponds to TRBD1 (6 bases). CDR1 and CDR2 from the germline V gene are SGHKS and YYEKEE (reference sequence). V was cut by 2 bases and J by 9 bases, with 15 bases left in between. This CDR3 comprises 14 residues. The CDR3 is CASSLWTAAGPQHF. The CDR3 bases are TGTGCCAGCAGCTTATGGACAGCCGCTGGGCCCCAGCATTTT. Full variable domain (remainder filled in from reference TRBV5-5 and TRBJ1-5): DAGVTQSPTHLIKTRGQQVTLRCSPISGHKSVSWYQQVLGQGPQFIFQYYEKEERGRGNFPDRFSARQFPNYSSELNVNALLLGDSALYLCASSLWTAAGPQHFGDGTRLSIL.

This clonotype was observed at least ten times. The chain employs TRBV30 and TRBJ2-1; D may be TRBD2 (6 bases). Trimming removed 2 bases at V and 9 bases at J, with 20 bases between. Per the germline V gene, CDR1 is GTSNPN and CDR2 is SVGIG (reference sequence). The CDR3 runs to 15 residues. CDR3 DNA sequence: TGTGCCTGGAGTCTTACCCCCGGACTACAATCTGAGCAGTTCTTC. This sequence encodes CAWSLTPGLQSEQFF.

This clonotype was observed a few times. The genes are TRBV5-1 and TRBJ2-2; no firm D call. V was shortened by 4 bases and J by 6 bases, with 10 bases between the two germline ends. The CDR3 is 13 amino acids. Looked up from germline, CDR1 is SGHRS and CDR2 is YFSETQ. The CDR3 here is CASSGTGPGELFF. In DNA, the CDR3 is TGCGCCAGCAGCGGTACCGGACCCGGGGAGCTGTTTTTT.

This clonotype has at least ten counts. This sequence joins TRBV2 and TRBJ1-3, with unresolved D. Germline V CDR1 and CDR2: SNHLY, FYNNEI. The CDR3 has 13 residues. The germline V and J ends were trimmed by 1 base and 0 bases, with 1 base remaining between them. The CDR3 DNA reads as TGTGCCAGCAGTGAAGGCTCTGGAAACACCATATATTTT. It encodes CASSEGSGNTIYF.

This clonotype occurred a few times. This CDR3 is CSVRDYEQYF. CDR3 coding DNA: TGCAGCGTCAGGGACTACGAGCAGTACTTC. The rearrangement links TRBV29-1 to TRBJ2-7; a weak D match, TRBD1 (5 bases). The ends were cut back, 6 bases at V and 3 bases at J, with 6 bases in the middle. The CDR3 length is 10 residues. Germline lookup yields CDR1 SQVTM and CDR2 ANQGSEA.

This clonotype turned up a few times. The V call is TRBV4-1, the J call TRBJ1-5; possible D gene TRBD1, 5 bases. Germline loops: CDR1 MGHRA, CDR2 YSYEKL. This CDR3 contains 14 residues. V gave up 0 bases and J gave up 5 bases, with 8 bases separating them. Here the CDR3 reads CASSQDLRDQPQHF. CDR3 DNA sequence: TGCGCCAGCAGCCAAGATCTCAGGGATCAGCCCCAGCATTTT.

The rearrangement uses TRBV12-3 or TRBV12-4 and TRBJ2-5; maybe TRBD2 (5 bases). Trimming left V 6 bases short and J 5 bases short, with 19 bases between. This CDR3 comprises 15 residues. CDR3 nucleotides: TGTGCCAGCAGCAAAGGTCCTCAATGGAGGGAGACCCAGTACTTC. It is translated as CASSKGPQWRETQYF.

This clonotype was found a few times. The V call is TRBV4-1, the J call TRBJ2-3, with a weak D call TRBD1 (5 bases). CDR3 length: 15 amino acids. Trimming removed 1 base from V and 3 bases from J, with 11 bases in between. CDR1 and CDR2 (germline): MGHRA, YSYEKL. CDR3 region: CASSQGWTRTDTQYF. CDR3 in DNA: TGCGCCAGCAGCCAAGGATGGACAAGGACAGATACGCAGTATTTT.

This clonotype was picked up a small number of times. The rearrangement joins TRBV14 to TRBJ2-7, with D perhaps TRBD1 or TRBD2 (5 bases each). This CDR3 has 15 amino acids. Germline lookup yields CDR1 SGHDN and CDR2 FVKESK. Trimming took 4 bases from V and 2 from J, leaving 15 bases between them. The CDR3 protein is CASSRTGALTYEQYF. The CDR3 DNA reads as TGTGCCAGCAGCCGCACCGGGGCCTTAACCTACGAGCAGTACTTC.

This clonotype was seen only a few times. This sequence joins TRBV3-1 and TRBJ2-7, with TRBD2 matching 7 bases. Germline CDR1 reads LGHDT; CDR2 reads YNNKEL (reference sequence). This CDR3 is built from 14 residues. V dropped 8 bases and J dropped 0; count of bases not matched to a gene: 7. The CDR3 reads CASSGGTYSYEQYF. In DNA, the CDR3 is TGTGCCAGCTCCGGGGGGACCTACTCCTACGAGCAGTACTTC.